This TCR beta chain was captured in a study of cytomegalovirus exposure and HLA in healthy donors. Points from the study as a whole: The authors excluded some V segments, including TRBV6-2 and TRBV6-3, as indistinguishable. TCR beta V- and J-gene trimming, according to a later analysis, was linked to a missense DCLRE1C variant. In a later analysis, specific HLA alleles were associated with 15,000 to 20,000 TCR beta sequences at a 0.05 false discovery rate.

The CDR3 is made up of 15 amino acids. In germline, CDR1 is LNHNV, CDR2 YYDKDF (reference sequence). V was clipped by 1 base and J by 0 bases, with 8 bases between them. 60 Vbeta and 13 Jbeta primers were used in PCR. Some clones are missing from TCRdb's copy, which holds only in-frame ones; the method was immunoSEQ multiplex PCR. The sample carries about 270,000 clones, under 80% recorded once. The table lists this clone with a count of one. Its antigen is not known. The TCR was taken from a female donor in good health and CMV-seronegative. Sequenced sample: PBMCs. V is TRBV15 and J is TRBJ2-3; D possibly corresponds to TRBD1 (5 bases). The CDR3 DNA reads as TGTGCCACCAGCAGAGGCAGGGCAAGCACAGATACGCAGTATTTT. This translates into CATSRGRASTDTQYF.